This TCR beta chain emerged from a study of cytotoxic CD8 clonotypes in ibrutinib-treated CLL. Libraries were prepared by immunoSEQ multiplex PCR; TCRdb keeps only in-frame clonotypes and omits some of them. This table holds about 140,000 clones, more than 70% found once. This CDR3 spans 11 amino acids. Germline V gene lookup returns CDR1 GTSNPN and CDR2 SVGIG (reference sequence). V gave up 8 bases and J gave up 6 bases, with 13 bases separating them. The starting material was PBMCs, obtained after 36 months of ibrutinib treatment. The J gene is TRBJ1-1, the V gene TRBV30, with D maybe TRBD1 (5 bases). This TCR was sampled from a human donor with chronic lymphocytic leukemia. The DNA for the CDR3 is TGTGCCAGCAGGGCGTTCTCTGAAGCTTTCTTT. Translated, it gives CASRAFSEAFF.